One sample yielded the 22 T cell receptor beta chains listed below, sequenced in a study of OX40 agonist ivuxolimab in advanced cancers. Only in-frame clones appear in the TCRdb table, and some are missing; sequencing was by immunoSEQ multiplex PCR. This table has about 12,000 clones, 65% to 75% appearing once. The sequencing used CD4+ or CD8+ T cells sorted from blood, collected in a trial of the OX40 agonist ivuxolimab. The receptors stem from an adult with an advanced solid tumor such as melanoma, head and neck, liver or kidney cancer.

The V gene is TRBV18, the J gene TRBJ2-7, with 11 bases matching TRBD2. CDR3 length: 15 amino acids. Germline values: CDR1 KGHSH, CDR2 LQKENI. Trimming cost V 4 bases and J 0 bases; bases outside gene matches: 2. In DNA, the CDR3 is TGTGCCAGCTCACTTACTAGCGGGAGCTCCTACGAGCAGTACTTC. It encodes CASSLTSGSSYEQYF.

The CDR3 protein is CASSQDGAEPYNEQFF. The CDR3 nucleotides are TGTGCCAGCAGCCAAGATGGGGCGGAGCCGTACAATGAGCAGTTCTTC. V and J are TRBV4-2 and TRBJ2-1; D perhaps matches TRBD1 (5 bases). The length of the CDR3 is 16 residues. In germline, CDR1 is LGHNA, CDR2 YNFKEQ. The V and J ends lost 0 bases and 4 bases respectively, with 13 bases between them.

V usage is TRBV14 and J usage is TRBJ2-1; a possible D gene is TRBD2 (5 bases). CDR1 is SGHDN and CDR2 is FVKESK in the germline V gene. Between the trimmed V and J ends, which lost 5 bases and 10 bases, there was a span of 9 bases. This CDR3 spans 11 amino acids. The CDR3 is CASSNGGEQFF. The CDR3 DNA reads as TGTGCCAGCAGCAATGGAGGAGAGCAGTTCTTC.

The V gene is TRBV5-1, the J gene TRBJ2-3; D remains ambiguous. CDR1 is SGHRS, CDR2 YFSETQ, per germline. V was pared by 0 bases and J by 3 bases, with 8 bases between. The CDR3 is 14 residues long. The chain's CDR3 is CASSLGLQTDTQYF. As DNA, the CDR3 is TGCGCCAGCAGCTTGGGGCTACAGACAGATACGCAGTATTTT.

This clone was seen a few times. V and J are TRBV7-2 and TRBJ1-1; D is unclear. Germline-derived CDR1 and CDR2 are SGHTA and FQGNSA. The CDR3 consists of 12 residues. Trimming removed 4 bases at V and 4 bases at J, with 7 bases between. For the CDR3, the DNA is TGTGCCAGCAGCTGGGTCGGCACTGAAGCTTTCTTT. Protein: CASSWVGTEAFF.

This rearrangement joins TRBV13 to TRBJ2-7; D may be TRBD2 (5 bases). The V gene's germline CDR1 is PRHDT and CDR2 FYEKMQ (reference sequence). Trimming left V 4 bases short and J 3 bases short, with 10 bases between. There are 13 residues in the CDR3. CDR3 in amino acids: CASSSGRDYEQYF. For the CDR3, the DNA is TGTGCCAGCAGCTCTGGACGGGACTACGAGCAGTACTTC.

This chain links TRBV5-1 with TRBJ1-1, with D tentatively TRBD1 (5 bases). The V gene lost 1 base and the J gene lost 4 bases, with 14 bases spanning the gap. CDR3 length: 15 residues. Germline V gene data show CDR1 as SGHRS and CDR2 as YFSETQ. CDR3 sequence reads: CASSLRQGMVTEAFF. CDR3 in DNA: TGCGCCAGCAGCTTGAGGCAGGGTATGGTCACTGAAGCTTTCTTT.

J is TRBJ1-1 and V is TRBV28, with D unclear. The germline V gene encodes CDR1 MDHEN and CDR2 SYDVKM. The CDR3 contains 13 residues. The chain's CDR3 is CALTGVEVTEAFF. CDR3 DNA sequence: TGTGCGTTGACGGGAGTTGAGGTCACTGAAGCTTTCTTT.

The chain combines TRBV6-6 with TRBJ2-7; D call uncertain. CDR3 length: 12 residues. CDR1 and CDR2 from the germline V gene are MNHNY and SVGAGI (reference sequence). V dropped 6 bases and J dropped 0 bases, with 6 bases sitting between them. For the CDR3, the DNA is TGTGCCAGCAGCGGGTTCTCCTACGAGCAGTACTTC. This encodes CASSGFSYEQYF.

This chain joins TRBV6-1 and TRBJ2-1, with D tentatively TRBD1 (6 bases). V shed 1 base and J shed 14 bases, with 18 bases lying between them. CDR1 and CDR2 from the germline V gene are MNHNS and SASEGT. The CDR3 has 14 amino acids. The CDR3 DNA reads as TGTGCCAGCAGTGAAGTCCGATCAGGGGTAGGGGAGTTCTTC. This codes for CASSEVRSGVGEFF.

The chain uses TRBV27 and TRBJ1-1, with a possible D match to TRBD1 (6 bases). CDR1 MNHEY and CDR2 SMNVEV come from the germline V gene (reference sequence). The V gene lost 3 bases and the J gene lost 7 bases, with 15 bases spanning the gap. This CDR3 has 14 residues. CDR3 bases: TGTGCCAGCAGTTTCGGGGGGCCTGGGGGTGAAGCTTTCTTT. Protein product: CASSFGGPGGEAFF.

This rearrangement joins TRBV10-3 to TRBJ2-7; D perhaps matches TRBD1 (6 bases). This CDR3 has 14 amino acids. Germline CDR1 ENHRY, CDR2 SYGVKD. With 4 bases removed from V and 5 bases from J, the gap between germline ends came to 15 bases. CDR3 residues: CAISAVGARHEQYF. The CDR3 nucleotides are TGTGCCATCAGTGCGGTGGGGGCGCGCCACGAGCAGTACTTC.

CDR3 in DNA: TGTGCCAGTAGTATATCCGGGAAGTCCTACGAGCAGTACTTC. Protein: CASSISGKSYEQYF. The rearrangement joins TRBV19 to TRBJ2-7; possible D gene TRBD2, 5 bases. The CDR3 extends over 14 amino acids. V gave up 2 bases and J gave up 1 base, with 9 bases separating them. Germline-derived CDR1 and CDR2 are LNHDA and SQIVND (reference sequence).

The rearrangement joins TRBV7-9 to TRBJ2-7; TRBD1 or TRBD2 may be the D gene (6 bases each). V lost 1 base, J lost 0 bases, and 10 bases lay in between. The CDR3 runs 15 residues. Germline CDR1 and CDR2: SEHNR and FQNEAQ (reference sequence). Here the CDR3 DNA reads TGTGCCAGCAGCTTAGGCGGGGACATCTCCTACGAGCAGTACTTC. This gives the protein CASSLGGDISYEQYF.

The chain recombines TRBV4-1 with TRBJ2-1; the match to TRBD2 covers 7 bases. V was pared by 1 base and J by 9 bases, with 9 bases of the junction left unmatched. The CDR3 consists of 15 residues. Germline V lookup: CDR1 MGHRA, CDR2 YSYEKL. CDR3 residues: CASSQGLRLAGEQFF. In DNA, the CDR3 is TGCGCCAGCAGCCAAGGACTCCGACTAGCAGGTGAGCAGTTCTTC.

J is TRBJ2-1 and V is TRBV19; TRBD2 matches at 7 bases. This CDR3 contains 15 residues. Unmatched junction bases numbered 4, after V lost 3 bases and J lost 2 bases. The germline V gene encodes CDR1 LNHDA and CDR2 SQIVND (reference sequence). In DNA form, the CDR3 reads TGTGCCAGTAGTATCCTCGGGGGGACCTACAATGAGCAGTTCTTC. Its protein is CASSILGGTYNEQFF.

The chain combines TRBV10-3 with TRBJ2-1, with D possibly being TRBD2 (6 bases). This CDR3 region has 16 residues. Germline V gene sequence: CDR1 ENHRY, CDR2 SYGVKD. The V end lost 3 bases, the J end lost 8 bases, and 20 bases lay between the germline ends. In nucleotides, the CDR3 is TGTGCCATCAGTGACCCCGGGCGGAGGGGCGGCGATGAGCAGTTCTTC. Translating gives CAISDPGRRGGDEQFF.

This rearrangement joins TRBV23-1 to TRBJ2-7; weak D call: TRBD1 (6 bases). TRBV23-1 is known as an ORF, though its function is uncertain. The V gene lost 1 base and the J gene lost 5 bases, with 27 bases spanning the gap. The CDR3 totals 19 residues. CDR3 sequence (DNA): TGCGCCAGCAGTCAATTTGGTCCTATAACAGGGAGTAATTACCACGAGCAGTACTTC. It translates to CASSQFGPITGSNYHEQYF.

J is TRBJ2-1 and V is TRBV2; tentative D call: TRBD1 (6 bases). V was pared by 6 bases and J by 5 bases, with 14 bases between. The CDR3 extends over 14 amino acids. The germline gives CDR1 SNHLY, CDR2 FYNNEI. CDR3 bases: TGTGCCAGCAGGACAGGTCCCGGTGACAATGAGCAGTTCTTC. It encodes CASRTGPGDNEQFF.

This clone was observed a single time. J is TRBJ1-3 and V is TRBV28; tentative D call: TRBD1 (6 bases). Germline CDR1 is MDHEN and CDR2 is SYDVKM. This CDR3 contains 15 residues. V lost 3 bases, J lost 0 bases, and 9 bases lay in between. The CDR3, as DNA: TGTGCCAGCAGTTTGGACAGAACCTCTGGAAACACCATATATTTT. This gives the protein CASSLDRTSGNTIYF.

The V and J genes are TRBV5-4 and TRBJ1-2; tentatively, D is TRBD1 (5 bases). The ends were cut back, 4 bases at V and 3 bases at J, with 10 bases in the middle. Germline lookup yields CDR1 SGHNT and CDR2 YYREEE (reference sequence). The CDR3 spans 13 residues. In DNA form, the CDR3 reads TGTGCCAGCAGCCCCAAGGGGTACTATGGCTACACCTTC. Translating gives CASSPKGYYGYTF.

The V gene is TRBV7-6, the J gene TRBJ2-2, with D perhaps TRBD2 (5 bases). Germline lookup yields CDR1 SGHVS and CDR2 FNYEAQ. V was clipped by 1 base and J by 6 bases, with 18 bases between them. The CDR3 is made up of 17 amino acids. The CDR3 protein is CASSLGTLPIRPGELFF. The CDR3 DNA follows: TGTGCCAGCAGCTTAGGGACTCTCCCGATTAGGCCCGGGGAGCTGTTTTTT. Full variable domain (outside the CDR3, taken from reference TRBV7-6 and TRBJ2-2): GAGVSQSPRYKVTKRGQDVALRCDPISGHVSLYWYRQALGQGPEFLTYFNYEAQQDKSGLPNDRFSAERPEGSISTLTIQRTEQRDSAMYRCASSLGTLPIRPGELFFGEGSRLTVL.